This T cell receptor beta chain was recovered during a study of blood T cell repertoires in COVID-19. At the level of the study: From the United States, Italy and Spain came samples of acute and convalescent COVID-19.

The CDR3 contains 15 residues. Germline assignment: CDR1 SGHDT and CDR2 YYEEEE. V was clipped by 1 base and J by 7 bases; unmatched bases: 7. This clone has a handful of counts. Profiling relied on immunoSEQ multiplex PCR, and the TCRdb table lists in-frame clones only, not all of them. The table shows approximately 110,000 clones, with 60% to 85% occurring only once. The chain uses TRBV5-6 and TRBJ2-1, with TRBD1 identical over 8 bases. The sequencing input was peripheral blood. This TCR was recovered from a human donor with acute or convalescent COVID-19. The donor label of this sample is uncertain. The CDR3 nucleotides read TGTGCCAGCAGCTTGTCCCAGGGGGCGCTGAATGAGCAGTTCTTC. Its protein is CASSLSQGALNEQFF.